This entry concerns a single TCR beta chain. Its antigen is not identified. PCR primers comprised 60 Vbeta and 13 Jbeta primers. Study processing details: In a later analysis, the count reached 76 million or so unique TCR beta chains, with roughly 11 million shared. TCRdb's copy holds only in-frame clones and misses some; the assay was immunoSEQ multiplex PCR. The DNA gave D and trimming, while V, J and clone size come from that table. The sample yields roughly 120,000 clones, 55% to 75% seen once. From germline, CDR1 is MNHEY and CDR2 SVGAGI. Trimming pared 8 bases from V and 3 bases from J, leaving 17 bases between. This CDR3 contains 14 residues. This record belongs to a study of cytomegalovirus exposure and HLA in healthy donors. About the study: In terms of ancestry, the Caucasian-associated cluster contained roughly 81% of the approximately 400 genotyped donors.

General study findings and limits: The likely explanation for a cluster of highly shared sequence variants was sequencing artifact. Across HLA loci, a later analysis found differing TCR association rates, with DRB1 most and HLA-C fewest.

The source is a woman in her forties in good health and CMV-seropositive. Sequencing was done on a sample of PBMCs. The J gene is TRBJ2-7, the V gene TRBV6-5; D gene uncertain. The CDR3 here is CASSTLGGGYEQYF. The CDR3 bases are TGTGCCAGCTCGACCCTAGGTGGTGGCTACGAGCAGTACTTC.